This T cell receptor (beta chain) stems from a study of blood T cell repertoires in COVID-19. Study details: Acute and convalescent COVID-19 samples came from the United States, Italy and Spain. Sample material is recorded as cDNA or gDNA derived from T cells, B-cell-depleted T cells, or PBMCs.

Looked up from germline, CDR1 is MNHNS and CDR2 is SASEGT. V shed 4 bases and J 2 bases; nucleotides not matched to a gene: 13. This CDR3 is built from 18 residues. In the source study's methods: Cell counts per sample came from amplifying reference gene primers. Assay: immunoSEQ multiplex PCR; the TCRdb copy retains only in-frame clones and omits some. V and J calls and clone size are copied from that table; D and trimming were computed from the DNA. The table has 210,000 or so clones, 65% to 85% seen once; the top ten hold about 10%. Input material: peripheral blood. The rearrangement joins TRBV6-1 to TRBJ2-7, with 11 bases fitting TRBD2. This sequence was found in a woman of 80 years or more with acute or convalescent COVID-19. The CDR3 DNA reads TGTGCCAGCAGTGTGCGACTAGCGGGATTTACCCTAACCTACGAGCAGTACTTC. The encoded protein is CASSVRLAGFTLTYEQYF.